These T cell receptor beta chains were read from a single sample in a study of cytomegalovirus exposure and HLA in healthy donors. TCRdb keeps only in-frame clones here, not all; method: immunoSEQ multiplex PCR. The repertoire includes around 200,000 clones, roughly three quarters of them detected once, and about 2% sits in the top ten. Input material: PBMCs. The receptors here all came from a woman in her fifties or sixties in good health and CMV-seronegative. CDR3s leave out the opening cysteine and the closing phenylalanine or tryptophan. The order of the fields is V gene, D gene, J gene, CDR3 protein. A D gene is named only where the DNA matches it firmly.

V gene: TRBV19; D gene: NA; J gene: TRBJ2-7; CDR3 protein: ASSRTGSDYEQY
V gene: TRBV27; D gene: TRBD1; J gene: TRBJ1-5; CDR3 protein: ASSLSQGGGNQPQH
V gene: TRBV14; D gene: NA; J gene: TRBJ2-7; CDR3 protein: ASSQGSGTLIYEQY
V gene: TRBV6-6; D gene: NA; J gene: TRBJ2-2; CDR3 protein: ASSYLSQAGELF
V gene: TRBV4-2; D gene: NA; J gene: TRBJ2-3; CDR3 protein: ASSQDGGTSTDTQY
V gene: TRBV7-2; D gene: NA; J gene: TRBJ1-1; CDR3 protein: ASGNTEAF
V gene: TRBV19; D gene: TRBD2; J gene: TRBJ2-5; CDR3 protein: ASSIGAGEETQY
V gene: TRBV7-9; D gene: NA; J gene: TRBJ2-3; CDR3 protein: SSSLGDKGHRSTDTQY
V gene: TRBV25-1; D gene: NA; J gene: TRBJ2-1; CDR3 protein: ASSESPKSGSNEQF
V gene: TRBV27; D gene: NA; J gene: TRBJ2-7; CDR3 protein: AGRGLRGYEQY
V gene: TRBV2; D gene: NA; J gene: TRBJ1-2; CDR3 protein: ASSEAPGQGYGYT
V gene: TRBV14; D gene: TRBD2; J gene: TRBJ2-1; CDR3 protein: ASSTTSGSYNEQF
V gene: TRBV4-3; D gene: NA; J gene: TRBJ1-1; CDR3 protein: ASSQGWGGKNTEAF
V gene: TRBV29-1; D gene: NA; J gene: TRBJ2-7; CDR3 protein: SATPGQAYEQY
V gene: TRBV7-2; D gene: TRBD2; J gene: TRBJ2-1; CDR3 protein: ASSLSVTSGYNEQF
V gene: TRBV4-1; D gene: TRBD2; J gene: TRBJ2-7; CDR3 protein: ASSHDSGGSSYEQY
V gene: TRBV6-1; D gene: NA; J gene: TRBJ2-5; CDR3 protein: ASIPPGRRMETQY
V gene: TRBV29-1; D gene: NA; J gene: TRBJ2-5; CDR3 protein: SVERGALGTQY
V gene: TRBV6-6; D gene: NA; J gene: TRBJ2-2; CDR3 protein: ASSYSPTTNTGELF
V gene: TRBV5-1; D gene: NA; J gene: TRBJ1-1; CDR3 protein: ASSPFSGTNTEAF
V gene: TRBV4-3; D gene: TRBD1; J gene: TRBJ1-6; CDR3 protein: ASSQEGTGSSYNSPLH
V gene: TRBV28; D gene: NA; J gene: TRBJ1-3; CDR3 protein: ASSLSGATSGNTIY
V gene: TRBV5-1; D gene: TRBD1; J gene: TRBJ2-2; CDR3 protein: ASRKQGAGTGELF
V gene: TRBV27; D gene: TRBD1; J gene: TRBJ1-5; CDR3 protein: ASSSLGRGQGSNQPQH
V gene: TRBV4-1; D gene: TRBD1; J gene: TRBJ1-1; CDR3 protein: ASSQGALDRGRTEAF
V gene: TRBV27; D gene: NA; J gene: TRBJ2-7; CDR3 protein: ASSFRDSSGGKQY
V gene: TRBV7-2; D gene: NA; J gene: TRBJ2-2; CDR3 protein: ASSLGGRRTGELF
V gene: TRBV7-3; D gene: TRBD1; J gene: TRBJ2-2; CDR3 protein: ASRTGTVDTGELF
V gene: TRBV27; D gene: NA; J gene: TRBJ2-3; CDR3 protein: ASSLDFQGDTQY
V gene: TRBV7-9; D gene: NA; J gene: TRBJ1-5; CDR3 protein: ASSRGGQPQH
V gene: TRBV7-6; D gene: NA; J gene: TRBJ2-1; CDR3 protein: ASSSAESSYNEQF
V gene: TRBV18; D gene: TRBD2; J gene: TRBJ2-5; CDR3 protein: ASSPQRAGGSETQY